This entry describes one T cell receptor beta chain. Its cognate antigen is unknown. This entry belongs to a study of T cell responses to AZD1222 COVID-19 vaccine. Overall study findings and caveats: White British people made up most donors, females outnumbered males, and clonal diversity was possibly underestimated. Dominant CD4 TCR responses targeted spike regions 160-218 and 743-854.

Looked up from germline, CDR1 is SNHLY and CDR2 is FYNNEI. The CDR3 contains 12 residues. V lost 6 bases, J lost 4 bases, and 9 bases lay in between. The protocol was immunoSEQ multiplex PCR, while the TCRdb copy is restricted to in-frame clones and leaves out a portion. The table lists tens of thousands of clones, 70% to 90% of them singletons. V and J are TRBV2 and TRBJ1-2, with D unresolved. The source material was peripheral blood, sampled on day 0 of AZD1222 vaccination. The clonotype was recovered from an adult in good health. Here the CDR3 reads CASRGDTYGYTF. For the CDR3, the DNA is TGTGCCAGCAGAGGAGACACCTATGGCTACACCTTC.